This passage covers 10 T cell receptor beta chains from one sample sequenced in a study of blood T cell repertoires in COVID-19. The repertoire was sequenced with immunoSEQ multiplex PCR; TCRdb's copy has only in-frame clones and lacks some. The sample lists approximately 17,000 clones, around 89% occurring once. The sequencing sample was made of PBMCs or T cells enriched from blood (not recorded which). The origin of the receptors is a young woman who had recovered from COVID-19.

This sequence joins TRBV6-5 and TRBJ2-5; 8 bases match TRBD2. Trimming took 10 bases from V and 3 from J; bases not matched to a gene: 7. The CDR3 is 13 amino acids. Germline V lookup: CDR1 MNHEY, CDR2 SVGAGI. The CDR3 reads CATRGGNKETQYF. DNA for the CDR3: TGTGCCACCCGGGGGGGGAACAAAGAGACCCAGTACTTC.

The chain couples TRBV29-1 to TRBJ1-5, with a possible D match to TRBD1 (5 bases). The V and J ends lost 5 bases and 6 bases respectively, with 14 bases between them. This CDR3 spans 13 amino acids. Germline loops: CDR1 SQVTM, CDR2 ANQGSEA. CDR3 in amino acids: CSVQRGRGQPQHF. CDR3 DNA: TGCAGCGTTCAAAGGGGAAGGGGTCAGCCCCAGCATTTT.

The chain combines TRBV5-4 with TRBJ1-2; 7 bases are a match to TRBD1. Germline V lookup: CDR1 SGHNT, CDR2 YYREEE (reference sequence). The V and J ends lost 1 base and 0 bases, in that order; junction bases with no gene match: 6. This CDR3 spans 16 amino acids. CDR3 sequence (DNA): TGTGCCAGCAGCTTGATCGGACAGGCCTCTAACTATGGCTACACCTTC. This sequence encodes CASSLIGQASNYGYTF.

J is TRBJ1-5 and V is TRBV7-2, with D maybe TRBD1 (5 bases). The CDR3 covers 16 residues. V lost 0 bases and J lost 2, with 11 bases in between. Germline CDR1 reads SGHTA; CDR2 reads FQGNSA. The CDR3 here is CASSLASRVGNQPQHF. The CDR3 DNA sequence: TGTGCCAGCAGCTTAGCCTCCAGGGTGGGCAATCAGCCCCAGCATTTT.

CDR3 sequence (DNA): TGTGCCAGCAGCGTAGTGGCAGGGGCAGGTGAAGCTTTCTTT. It specifies CASSVVAGAGEAFF. The J gene is TRBJ1-1, the V gene TRBV9, with a possible D match to TRBD1 (6 bases). The CDR3 consists of 14 residues. Germline CDR1 reads SGDLS; CDR2 reads YYNGEE. V lost 0 bases, J lost 7 bases, and 13 bases lay in between.

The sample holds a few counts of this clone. The CDR3 DNA sequence: TGTGCCAGTAGTCCTCCCGGGACAGGGGGCTGGGGCAATCAGCCCCAGCATTTT. Translated: CASSPPGTGGWGNQPQHF. This chain uses TRBV19 with TRBJ1-5; TRBD1 agrees at 12 bases. The CDR3 loop spans 18 amino acids. Germline-derived CDR1 and CDR2 are LNHDA and SQIVND (reference sequence). V lost 5 bases to trimming and J lost 2 bases; unmatched junction nucleotides: 10. Using reference TRBV19 and TRBJ1-5 for the parts outside the CDR3, the full variable domain is DGGITQSPKYLFRKEGQNVTLSCEQNLNHDAMYWYRQDPGQGLRLIYYSQIVNDFQKGDIAEGYSVSREKKESFPLTVTSAQKNPTAFYLCASSPPGTGGWGNQPQHFGDGTRLSIL.

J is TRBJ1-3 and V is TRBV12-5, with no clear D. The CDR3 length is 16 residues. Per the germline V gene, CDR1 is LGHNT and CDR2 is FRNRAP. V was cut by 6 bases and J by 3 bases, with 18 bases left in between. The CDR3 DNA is TGTGCTAGTGGCCTCTTAAATGTGTTCAGTGGAAACACCATATATTTT. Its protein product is CASGLLNVFSGNTIYF.

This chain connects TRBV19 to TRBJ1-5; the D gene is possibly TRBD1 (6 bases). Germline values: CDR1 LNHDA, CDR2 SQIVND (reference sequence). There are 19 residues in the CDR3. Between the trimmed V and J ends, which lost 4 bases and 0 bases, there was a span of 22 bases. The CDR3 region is CASSTSQRQARGSNQPQHF. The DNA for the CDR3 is TGTGCCAGTAGTACTTCTCAGAGACAGGCCAGGGGTAGCAATCAGCCCCAGCATTTT.

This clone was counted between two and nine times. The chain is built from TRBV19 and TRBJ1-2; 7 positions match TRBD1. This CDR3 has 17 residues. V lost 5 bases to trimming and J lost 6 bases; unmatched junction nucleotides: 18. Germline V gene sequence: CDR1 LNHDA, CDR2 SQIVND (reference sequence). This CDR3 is CASSGQPGQLTFHGYTF. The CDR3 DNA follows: TGTGCCAGTAGTGGGCAACCGGGACAGCTCACTTTTCATGGCTACACCTTC.

CDR3 in DNA: TGTGCCATCTCACCGGGACTGGGCTACGAGCAGTACTTC. This encodes CAISPGLGYEQYF. The chain links TRBV19 to TRBJ2-7, with a tentative D call TRBD2 (6 bases). Trimming left V 10 bases short and J 3 bases short, with 16 bases between. Germline V CDR1 and CDR2: LNHDA, SQIVND (reference sequence). The CDR3 contains 13 residues.